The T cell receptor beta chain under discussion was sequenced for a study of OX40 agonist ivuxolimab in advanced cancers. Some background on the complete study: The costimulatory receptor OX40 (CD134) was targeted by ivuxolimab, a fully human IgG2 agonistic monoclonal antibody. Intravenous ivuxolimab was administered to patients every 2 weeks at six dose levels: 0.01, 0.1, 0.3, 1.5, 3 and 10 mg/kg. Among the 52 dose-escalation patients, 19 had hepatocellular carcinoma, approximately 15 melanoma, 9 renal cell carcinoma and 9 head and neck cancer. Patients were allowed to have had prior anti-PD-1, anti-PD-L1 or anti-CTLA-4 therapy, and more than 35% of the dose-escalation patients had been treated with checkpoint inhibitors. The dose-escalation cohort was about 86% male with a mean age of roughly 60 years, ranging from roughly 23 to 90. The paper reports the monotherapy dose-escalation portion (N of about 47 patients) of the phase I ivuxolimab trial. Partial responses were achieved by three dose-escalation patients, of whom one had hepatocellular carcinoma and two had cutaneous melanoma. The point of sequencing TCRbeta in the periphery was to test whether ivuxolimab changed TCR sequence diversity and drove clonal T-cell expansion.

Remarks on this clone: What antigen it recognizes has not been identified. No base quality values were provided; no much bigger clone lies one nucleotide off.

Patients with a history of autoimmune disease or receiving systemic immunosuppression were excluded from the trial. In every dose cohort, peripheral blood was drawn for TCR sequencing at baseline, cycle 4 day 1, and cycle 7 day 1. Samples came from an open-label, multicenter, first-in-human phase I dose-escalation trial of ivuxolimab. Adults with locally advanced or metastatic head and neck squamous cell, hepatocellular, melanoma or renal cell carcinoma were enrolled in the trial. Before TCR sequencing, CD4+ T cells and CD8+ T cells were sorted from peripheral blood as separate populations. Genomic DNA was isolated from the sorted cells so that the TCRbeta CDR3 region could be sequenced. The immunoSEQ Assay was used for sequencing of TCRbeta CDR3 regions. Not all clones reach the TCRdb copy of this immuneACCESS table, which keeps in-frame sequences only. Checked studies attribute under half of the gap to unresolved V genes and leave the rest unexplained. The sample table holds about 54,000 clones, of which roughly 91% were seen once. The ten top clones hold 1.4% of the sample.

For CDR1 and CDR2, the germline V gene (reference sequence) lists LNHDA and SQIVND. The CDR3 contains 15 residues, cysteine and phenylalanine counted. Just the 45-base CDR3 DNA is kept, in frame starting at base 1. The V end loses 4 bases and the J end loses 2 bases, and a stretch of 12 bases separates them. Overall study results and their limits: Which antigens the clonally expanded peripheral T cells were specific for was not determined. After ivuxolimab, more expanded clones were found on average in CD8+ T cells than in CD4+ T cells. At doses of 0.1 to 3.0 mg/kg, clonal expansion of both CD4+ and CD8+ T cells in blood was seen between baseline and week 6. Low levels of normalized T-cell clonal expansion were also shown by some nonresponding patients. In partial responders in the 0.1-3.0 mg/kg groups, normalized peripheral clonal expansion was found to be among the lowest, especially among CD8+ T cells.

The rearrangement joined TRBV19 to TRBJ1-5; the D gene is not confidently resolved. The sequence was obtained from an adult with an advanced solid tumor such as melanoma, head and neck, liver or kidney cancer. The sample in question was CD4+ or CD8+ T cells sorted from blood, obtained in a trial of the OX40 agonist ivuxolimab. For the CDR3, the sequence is CASSTPRPRNQPQHF. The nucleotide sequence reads TGTGCCAGTAGTACCCCAAGACCACGCAATCAGCCCCAGCATTTT.